The count of the clone carrying this T cell receptor (beta chain) is one. Antigen specificity is unknown. These data belong to a study of graft-versus-host responses after intestinal transplantation. Trimming stripped 5 bases from V and 12 bases from J, with 18 bases between. Germline CDR1 and CDR2: SGHVS and FQNEAQ. This CDR3 contains 13 residues. Whole-study findings and limits: GvH clones were identified in recipient marrow, with some first appearing in ileum or blood. Early post-transplant declines in HvG were associated with peak levels of circulating GvH clones.

The protocol was immunoSEQ multiplex PCR, while the TCRdb copy is restricted to in-frame clones and leaves out a portion. The table records around 87,000 clones, 80% to 95% of them present only once. This specimen consisted of unstimulated CD8+ T cells sorted from spleen or lymph node cells, obtained before transplant. The chain combines TRBV7-8 with TRBJ2-3; D perhaps matches TRBD2 (6 bases). This sequence originates from a human donor who was the organ donor for an intestinal transplant. CDR3 residues: CASSPGVTREQYF. Here the CDR3 DNA reads TGTGCCAGCAGCCCGGGGGTGACGAGGGAACAGTATTTT.